This record covers a single T cell receptor (beta chain). Antigen specificity is unknown. This entry belongs to a study of metastatic and nonmetastatic thyroid tumors. Across the study: Repertoire data that came from the blood and tumor or nodule tissue of malignant and benign thyroid patients were compared.

Overall study results and limits: Patients with malignant thyroid tumors reportedly had significantly higher TCR beta diversity than those with benign nodules, in blood and tumor.

Ahead of thyroid surgery, no patient had received treatment of any kind. Original handling: What underpinned the distant-metastasis classifier for papillary thyroid cancer was the set of CDR3 differences across clinicopathological groups. TCRdb re-called clones from the PCR reads using MiXCR. TCRdb, not the authors, supplied the V and J calls. The repertoire consists of about 56,000 clones, with 30% occurring once and the leading ten covering roughly 15%. The receptor comes from a female donor with papillary thyroid cancer or a benign thyroid nodule (not recorded which). Some clones in this sample may be carry-over from other donors' samples. Sequenced sample: blood.

CDR3 region: CASSLGWSGLGSETQYF. CDR3 DNA sequence: TGTGCCAGCAGCTTAGGGTGGTCAGGGTTGGGTTCTGAGACCCAGTACTTC. The chain couples TRBV7-9 to TRBJ2-5, with D maybe TRBD1 (5 bases). Trimming shortened V by 1 base and J by 5 bases, and 20 bases separated the two germline ends. Germline V gene sequence: CDR1 SEHNR, CDR2 FQNEAQ (reference sequence). The CDR3 consists of 17 residues.